A single sample is the source of the 27 T cell receptor beta chains below, sequenced in a study of T cell repertoires in cytomegalovirus infection. TCRdb reprocessed the reads with MiXCR, giving one entry per CDR3 protein. This table has about 770,000 distinct CDR3 sequences, roughly 29% appearing once. Their recognized antigens are unknown. The sequencing used cultured CD8+ T cells from PBMCs, collected from culture after CMV antigen stimulation. All receptors derive from a human donor in good health (CMV status not recorded). Some clones in this sample may be carry-over from other donors' samples.

The chain links TRBV14 to TRBJ1-2, with TRBD1 as a possible D gene (6 bases). Trimming pared 4 bases from V and 6 bases from J, leaving 24 bases between. This CDR3 comprises 17 residues. CDR1 is SGHDN, CDR2 FVKESK, per germline. In nucleotides, the CDR3 is TGTGCCAGCAGCCGAAACTACGTTGCCAACAGGGTGGATGGCTACACCTTC. The encoded protein is CASSRNYVANRVDGYTF.

The V and J genes are TRBV7-7 and TRBJ2-5; D is perhaps TRBD2 (6 bases). Per germline, CDR1 SSHAT and CDR2 FNYEAQ (reference sequence). The CDR3 runs 16 residues. The CDR3: CASGPEGPRYQETQYF. CDR3 nucleotide sequence: TGTGCTAGCGGCCCTGAGGGGCCCCGGTACCAAGAGACCCAGTACTTC.

This clonotype was counted between two and nine times. The rearrangement links TRBV7-6 to TRBJ1-1; 7 bases align to TRBD1. In germline, CDR1 is SGHVS, CDR2 FNYEAQ. CDR3 length: 13 amino acids. The V and J ends lost 6 bases and 8 bases, in that order; junction bases with no gene match: 9. The CDR3 DNA reads TGTGCCAGCAGAGCCGGGACAGCTTCCGAAGCTTTCTTT. Translation gives CASRAGTASEAFF.

The table lists this clonotype with a few counts. The rearrangement links TRBV7-3 to TRBJ1-1, with D possibly TRBD1 on 6 matching bases. CDR1 and CDR2 (germline): SGHTA, FQGTGA. The CDR3 has 15 residues. V lost 0 bases, J lost 3 bases, and 11 bases lay in between. The DNA for the CDR3 is TGTGCCAGCAGCTTAACGCCAGGGGACTACACTGAAGCTTTCTTT. Its protein is CASSLTPGDYTEAFF. Using reference TRBV7-3 and TRBJ1-1 for the parts outside the CDR3, the full variable domain is GAGVSQTPSNKVTEKGKYVELRCDPISGHTALYWYRQSLGQGPEFLIYFQGTGAADDSGLPNDRFFAVRPEGSVSTLKIQRTERGDSAVYLCASSLTPGDYTEAFFGQGTRLTVV.

This clonotype was seen at least ten times. The chain links TRBV7-2 to TRBJ1-1; no clear D. CDR3 length equals 16 residues. Trimming left V 5 bases short and J 2 bases short, with 18 bases between. Germline CDR1 reads SGHTA; CDR2 reads FQGNSA. CDR3 in DNA: TGTGCCAGCAGCCATACCGGGTCTTGGGGTAACACTGAAGCTTTCTTT. Encoded protein: CASSHTGSWGNTEAFF. Using reference TRBV7-2 and TRBJ1-1 for the parts outside the CDR3, the full variable domain is GAGVSQSPSNKVTEKGKDVELRCDPISGHTALYWYRQSLGQGLEFLIYFQGNSAPDKSGLPSDRFSAERTGGSVSTLTIQRTQQEDSAVYLCASSHTGSWGNTEAFFGQGTRLTVV.

The chain employs TRBV15 and TRBJ2-1; the match to TRBD1 covers 11 bases. The CDR3 totals 18 residues. Germline lookup yields CDR1 LNHNV and CDR2 YYDKDF (reference sequence). The J segment lost 6 bases and the V segment lost 0 bases, leaving 10 bases of the junction unmatched. CDR3 amino acids: CATSRDKRTGGGPNEQFF. The CDR3 region has the DNA TGTGCCACCAGCAGAGATAAGCGGACAGGGGGCGGACCCAATGAGCAGTTCTTC.

In its sample, this clonotype was seen a few times. The V gene is TRBV6-8, the J gene TRBJ2-1; possible D gene TRBD1, 5 bases. CDR3 size: 12 residues. The germline gives CDR1 MNHGY, CDR2 SAAAGT. The ends were cut back, 6 bases at V and 10 bases at J, with 13 bases in the middle. In DNA form, the CDR3 reads TGTGCCAGCAGGATTTCTAGGGGCGAGCAGTTCTTC. Protein: CASRISRGEQFF.

On this clonotype itself: A much larger clone lies a single base off, so this may be a read error. The V call is TRBV7-3, the J call TRBJ1-5; 8 positions agree with TRBD1. The CDR3 has 15 amino acids. Germline CDR1 is SGHTA and CDR2 is FQGTGA. The DNA of the CDR3 is TGTGTCAGCAGCTCGACAGGGGATAGCAATCAGCCCCAGCATTTT. It specifies CVSSSTGDSNQPQHF.

This rearrangement joins TRBV15 to TRBJ2-7; the match to TRBD1 covers 7 bases. The CDR3 has 15 amino acids. V lost 6 bases and J lost 2; bases outside the gene matches: 10. Germline CDR1 LNHNV, CDR2 YYDKDF (reference sequence). CDR3 in amino acids: CATRSEGTATYEQYF. CDR3 DNA sequence: TGTGCCACCAGGAGCGAAGGGACAGCTACCTACGAGCAGTACTTC.

The rearrangement uses TRBV6-5 and TRBJ1-2; perhaps TRBD1 as D (5 bases). The V end lost 5 bases, the J end lost 7 bases, and 17 bases lay between the germline ends. Germline CDR1 is MNHEY and CDR2 is SVGAGI. There are 14 residues in the CDR3. The CDR3 bases are TGTGCCAGCAGTGAGGGGCAGGGCGCCCGTGGCTACACCTTC. This codes for CASSEGQGARGYTF.

This clonotype was counted only a few times. This chain uses TRBV12-3 or TRBV12-4 with TRBJ1-5, with a weak D call TRBD1 (6 bases). The ends were cut back, 9 bases at V and 4 bases at J, with 10 bases in the middle. The CDR3 covers 12 residues. CDR3: CASRDTNQPQHF. DNA for the CDR3: TGTGCCAGTAGGGACACAAATCAGCCCCAGCATTTT.

This clonotype was found a few times. The J gene is TRBJ1-2, the V gene TRBV7-6; D is unclear. V was clipped by 1 base and J by 12 bases, with 12 bases between them. This CDR3 is 12 amino acids long. Germline CDR1 reads SGHVS; CDR2 reads FNYEAQ. For the CDR3, the DNA is TGTGCCAGCAGCTTAGTCCCGGGAATCGACACCTTC. The encoded protein is CASSLVPGIDTF.

This clonotype was observed a single time. J is TRBJ1-5 and V is TRBV5-6, with D uncertain. This CDR3 has 15 residues. Trimming cost V 1 base and J 3 bases, with 11 bases left between them. Germline CDR1 reads SGHDT; CDR2 reads YYEEEE. CDR3: CASSLRRSLNQPQHF. The CDR3 DNA sequence: TGTGCCAGCAGCTTGAGACGGAGCCTCAATCAGCCCCAGCATTTT.

Concerning this clonotype itself: Compared with germline, one end of the junction differs, possibly owing to a read error. This chain links TRBV19 with TRBJ2-1; 10 bases line up with TRBD2. Germline V gene lookup returns CDR1 LNHDA and CDR2 SQIVND (reference sequence). The CDR3 covers 17 residues. CDR3 loop: CASSQTGLATSSNEQFF. CDR3 coding DNA: TGTGCCAGTAGCCAGACGGGACTAGCGACCTCCTCCAATGAGCAGTTCTTC.

Ten or more counts support this clonotype. The J gene is TRBJ2-3, the V gene TRBV19; D not certain. Looked up from germline, CDR1 is LNHDA and CDR2 is SQIVND (reference sequence). V was pared by 2 bases and J by 0 bases, with 9 bases between. CDR3 length: 15 amino acids. The CDR3 DNA reads TGTGCCAGTAGTATATCCCCAGCTAGCACAGATACGCAGTATTTT. Translated, it gives CASSISPASTDTQYF.

This clonotype was observed a few times. The rearrangement links TRBV6-6 to TRBJ2-1, with 8 nucleotides matching TRBD1. This CDR3 is 17 amino acids long. V lost 7 bases and J lost 5; bases outside the gene matches: 16. Germline V gene sequence: CDR1 MNHNY, CDR2 SVGAGI (reference sequence). This CDR3 reads CASTEGQGAGSNNEQFF. The DNA of the CDR3 is TGTGCCAGCACCGAGGGGCAGGGGGCAGGATCGAACAATGAGCAGTTCTTC.

Only one count was recorded for this clonotype. V and J are TRBV20-1 and TRBJ1-3; D gene uncertain. The length of the CDR3 is 12 residues. Between the trimmed V and J ends, which lost 1 base and 4 bases, there was a span of 5 bases. Germline CDR1 is DFQATT and CDR2 is SNEGSKA (reference sequence). This chain's CDR3 is CSARVQGNTIYF. The CDR3 coding sequence is TGCAGTGCTAGAGTACAGGGAAACACCATATATTTT.

The V call is TRBV27, the J call TRBJ1-2; 9 bases fit TRBD1. This CDR3 is 15 amino acids long. With V trimmed by 5 bases and J by 5 bases, 9 bases remained unmatched. Germline CDR1 and CDR2: MNHEY and SMNVEV (reference sequence). CDR3 nucleotide sequence: TGTGCCAGCAGTCCCTGGGACAGGGAAGTATATGGCTACACCTTC. Translating gives CASSPWDREVYGYTF.

This clonotype was counted many times. The J gene is TRBJ2-7, the V gene TRBV7-6; D gene ambiguous. Germline assignment: CDR1 SGHVS and CDR2 FNYEAQ. The CDR3 loop spans 14 amino acids. The germline V and J ends were trimmed by 1 base and 6 bases, with 13 bases remaining between them. CDR3 region: CASSLGAPLSEQYF. The CDR3 nucleotides read TGTGCCAGCAGCTTAGGGGCCCCACTAAGCGAGCAGTACTTC.

V usage is TRBV12-5 and J usage is TRBJ2-1; the D call may be TRBD1 or TRBD2 (7 bases each). CDR1 is LGHNT, CDR2 FRNRAP, per germline. Trimming took off 3 bases at V and 6 bases at J, with 18 bases between the two ends. The CDR3 runs to 16 residues. The CDR3, as DNA: TGTGCTAGTGGTTTCACGGCAGGGGGGGACATCAATGAGCAGTTCTTC. It translates to CASGFTAGGDINEQFF.

This clonotype was picked up a small number of times. This chain links TRBV7-9 with TRBJ2-7, with 7 bases matching TRBD1. Germline CDR1 reads SEHNR; CDR2 reads FQNEAQ (reference sequence). The CDR3 totals 15 residues. The ends lost 1 base at V and 3 bases at J; junction bases unmatched: 6. The CDR3 sequence: CASSLEGDSYYEQYF. CDR3 DNA: TGTGCCAGCAGCTTAGAAGGGGACAGCTACTACGAGCAGTACTTC. Full variable domain (rest looked up from reference TRBV7-9 and TRBJ2-7): DTGVSQNPRHKITKRGQNVTFRCDPISEHNRLYWYRQTLGQGPEFLTYFQNEAQLEKSRLLSDRFSAERPKGSFSTLEIQRTEQGDSAMYLCASSLEGDSYYEQYFGPGTRLTVT.

This clonotype was seen repeatedly, ten times or more. The rearrangement uses TRBV14 and TRBJ2-1, with D perhaps given as TRBD1 or TRBD2 (5 bases each). Trimming took off 3 bases at V and 0 bases at J, with 12 bases between the two ends. The CDR3 contains 16 residues. Germline V gene sequence: CDR1 SGHDN, CDR2 FVKESK. CDR3 sequence: CASSQPGTGSYNEQFF. The CDR3 DNA reads TGTGCCAGCAGCCAGCCCGGGACCGGCTCCTACAATGAGCAGTTCTTC.

The chain links TRBV4-1 to TRBJ1-5; D might be TRBD1 (6 bases). Per germline, CDR1 MGHRA and CDR2 YSYEKL. The CDR3 runs to 14 residues. Trimming shortened V by 1 base and J by 7 bases, and 11 bases separated the two germline ends. The CDR3 region is CASSQGTEGQPQHF. The CDR3 DNA is TGCGCCAGCAGCCAAGGGACAGAGGGCCAGCCCCAGCATTTT.

The table lists this clonotype with many counts. This sequence joins TRBV7-9 and TRBJ2-3, with D possibly called TRBD1 or TRBD2 (5 bases each). Trimming removed 3 bases at V and 2 bases at J, with 9 bases between. Germline loops: CDR1 SEHNR, CDR2 FQNEAQ (reference sequence). The length of the CDR3 is 14 residues. DNA of the CDR3: TGTGCCAGCAGCTTCGGGGCTGACACAGATACGCAGTATTTT. This codes for CASSFGADTDTQYF.

This clonotype was picked up a small number of times. The chain recombines TRBV6-5 with TRBJ1-1; no firm D call. Germline CDR1 MNHEY, CDR2 SVGAGI. The CDR3 totals 13 residues. The V and J ends lost 2 bases and 11 bases respectively, with 15 bases between them. Here the CDR3 reads CASSYGKGLLAFF. CDR3 nucleotide sequence: TGTGCCAGCAGTTACGGAAAGGGCTTGTTGGCTTTCTTT.

A note on this clonotype: Since the CDR3 does not end with the conserved phenylalanine or tryptophan, this likely comes from a read error. The V gene is TRBV27, the J gene TRBJ2-5; 7 bases are shared with TRBD2. Trimming took 4 bases from V and 5 from J; bases not matched to a gene: 10. Germline V gene sequence: CDR1 MNHEY, CDR2 SMNVEV (reference sequence). The CDR3 extends over 15 amino acids. In DNA, the CDR3 is TGTGCCAGCAGTTCCCCTCGGGACTATGGGGAGACCCAGTACATC. As protein: CASSSPRDYGETQYI.

V usage is TRBV29-1 and J usage is TRBJ1-1; no firm D call. Germline values: CDR1 SQVTM, CDR2 ANQGSEA. The CDR3 consists of 13 residues. The V end lost 0 bases, the J end lost 0 bases, and 5 bases lay between the germline ends. The CDR3 loop reads CSVEDGLNTEAFF. CDR3 nucleotides: TGCAGCGTTGAAGATGGTCTGAACACTGAAGCTTTCTTT. Combining the CDR3 with reference TRBV29-1 and TRBJ1-1 gives the whole variable domain SAVISQKPSRDICQRGTSLTIQCQVDSQVTMMFWYRQQPGQSLTLIATANQGSEATYESGFVIDKFPISRPNLTFSTLTVSNMSPEDSSIYLCSVEDGLNTEAFFGQGTRLTVV.